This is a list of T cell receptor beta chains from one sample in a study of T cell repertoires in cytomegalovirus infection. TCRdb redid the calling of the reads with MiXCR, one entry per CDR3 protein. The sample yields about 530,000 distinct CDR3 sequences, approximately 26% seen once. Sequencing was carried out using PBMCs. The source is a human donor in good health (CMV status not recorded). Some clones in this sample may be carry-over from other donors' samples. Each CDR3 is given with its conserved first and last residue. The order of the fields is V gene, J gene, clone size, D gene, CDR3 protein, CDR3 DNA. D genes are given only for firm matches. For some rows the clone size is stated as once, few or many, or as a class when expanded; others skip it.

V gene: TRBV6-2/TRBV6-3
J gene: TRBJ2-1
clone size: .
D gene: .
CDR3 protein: CASSYPSRSSYNEQFF
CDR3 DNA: TGTGCCAGCAGTTACCCAAGTAGAAGCTCCTACAATGAGCAGTTCTTC

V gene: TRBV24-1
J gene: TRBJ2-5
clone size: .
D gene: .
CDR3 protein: CATSDPDRFQETQYF
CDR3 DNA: TGTGCCACCAGTGATCCTGACAGATTCCAAGAGACCCAGTACTTC

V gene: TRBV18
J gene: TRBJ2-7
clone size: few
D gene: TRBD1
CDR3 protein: CASSPPSRGPYEQYF
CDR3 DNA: TGTGCCAGCTCACCGCCGAGCAGGGGGCCCTACGAGCAGTACTTC

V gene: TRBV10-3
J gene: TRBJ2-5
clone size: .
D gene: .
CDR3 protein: CAISRAEQETQYF
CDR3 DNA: TGTGCCATCAGCCGGGCGGAGCAAGAGACCCAGTACTTC

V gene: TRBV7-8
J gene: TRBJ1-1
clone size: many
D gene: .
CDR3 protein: CASSYVGRNKNTEAFF
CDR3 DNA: TGTGCCAGCAGCTACGTTGGCAGGAACAAGAACACTGAAGCTTTCTTT

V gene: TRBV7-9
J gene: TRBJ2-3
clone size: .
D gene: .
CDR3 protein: CASSLALASTDTQYF
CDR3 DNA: TGTGCCAGCAGCTTAGCACTAGCTAGCACAGATACGCAGTATTTT

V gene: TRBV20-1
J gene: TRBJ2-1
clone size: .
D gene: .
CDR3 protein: CSAPGTARDEQFF
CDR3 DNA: TGCAGTGCCCCCGGGACTGCCCGCGATGAGCAGTTCTTC

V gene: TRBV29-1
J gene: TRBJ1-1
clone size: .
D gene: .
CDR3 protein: CSARELNTEAFF
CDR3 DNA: TGCAGCGCGAGAGAATTGAACACTGAAGCTTTCTTT

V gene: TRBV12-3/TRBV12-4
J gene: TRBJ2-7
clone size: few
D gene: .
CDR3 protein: CASSPMGSYEQYF
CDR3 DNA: TGTGCCAGCAGCCCTATGGGGTCCTACGAGCAGTACTTC

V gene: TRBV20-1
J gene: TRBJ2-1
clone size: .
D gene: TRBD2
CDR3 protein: CSARAGGYNEQFF
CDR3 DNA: TGCAGTGCCAGGGCGGGGGGGTACAATGAGCAGTTCTTC

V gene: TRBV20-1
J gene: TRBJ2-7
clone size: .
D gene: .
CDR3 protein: CSASQASRVEQYF
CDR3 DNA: TGCAGTGCTAGTCAGGCTAGTCGGGTTGAGCAGTACTTC

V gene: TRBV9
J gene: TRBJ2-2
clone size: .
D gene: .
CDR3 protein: CASSVGSSGELFF
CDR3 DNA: TGTGCCAGCAGCGTAGGAAGTTCCGGGGAGCTGTTTTTT

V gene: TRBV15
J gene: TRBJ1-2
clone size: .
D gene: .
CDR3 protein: CATSRDSRVNYGYTF
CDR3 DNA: TGTGCCACCAGCAGAGATTCGCGAGTTAACTATGGCTACACCTTC

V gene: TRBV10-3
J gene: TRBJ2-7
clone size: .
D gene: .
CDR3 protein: CAISEWGTGGEQYF
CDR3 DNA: TGTGCCATCAGTGAGTGGGGAACTGGAGGCGAGCAGTACTTC

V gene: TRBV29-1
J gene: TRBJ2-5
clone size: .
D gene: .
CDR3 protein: CSVAALGALETQYF
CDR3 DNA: TGCAGCGTTGCCGCTTTGGGAGCGCTGGAGACCCAGTACTTC

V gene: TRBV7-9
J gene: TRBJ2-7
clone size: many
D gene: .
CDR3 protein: CASSRTSSYEQYF
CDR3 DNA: TGTGCCAGCAGCCGAACTTCTTCCTACGAGCAGTACTTC

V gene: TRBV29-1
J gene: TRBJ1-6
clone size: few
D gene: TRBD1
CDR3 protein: CSASTGGGGPLHF
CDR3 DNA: TGCAGCGCCTCGACAGGGGGCGGAGGTCCCCTCCACTTT

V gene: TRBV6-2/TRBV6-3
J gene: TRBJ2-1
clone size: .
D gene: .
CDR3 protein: CASSPHGLEQFF
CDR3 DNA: TGTGCCAGCAGCCCTCATGGGTTGGAGCAGTTCTTC

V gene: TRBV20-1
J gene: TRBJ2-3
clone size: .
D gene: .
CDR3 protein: CSASLLVADTQYF
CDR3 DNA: TGCAGTGCCAGCCTCCTAGTTGCAGATACGCAGTATTTT

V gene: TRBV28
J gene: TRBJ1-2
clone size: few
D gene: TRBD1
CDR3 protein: CASSPGDRGLAGYTF
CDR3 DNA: TGTGCCAGCAGTCCCGGTGACAGGGGGCTCGCTGGCTACACCTTC

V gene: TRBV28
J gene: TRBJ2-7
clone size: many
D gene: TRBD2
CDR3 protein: CASSLGGSSHEQYF
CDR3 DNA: TGTGCCAGCAGTTTAGGCGGGAGCTCTCACGAGCAGTACTTC

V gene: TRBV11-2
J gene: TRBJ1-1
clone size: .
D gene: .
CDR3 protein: CASRPIQGNTEAFF
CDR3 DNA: TGTGCCAGCAGGCCCATACAGGGGAACACTGAAGCTTTCTTT

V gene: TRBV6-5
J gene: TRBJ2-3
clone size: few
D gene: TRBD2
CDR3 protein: CASSYLVAGDTQYF
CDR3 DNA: TGTGCCAGCAGTTACTTGGTAGCGGGGGATACGCAGTATTTT

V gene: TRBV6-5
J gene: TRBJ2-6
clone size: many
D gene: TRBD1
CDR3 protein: CASSYDRGSGANVLTF
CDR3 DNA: TGTGCCAGCAGTTACGACAGGGGCTCTGGGGCCAACGTCCTGACTTTC

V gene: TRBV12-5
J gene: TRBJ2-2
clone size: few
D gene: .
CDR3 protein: CASEGPNTGELFF
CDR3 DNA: TGTGCTAGTGAAGGGCCGAACACCGGGGAGCTGTTTTTT

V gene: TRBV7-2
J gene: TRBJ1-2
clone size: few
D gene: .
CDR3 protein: CASSLGQGQGYTF
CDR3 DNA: TGTGCCAGCAGCTTAGGGCAGGGGCAGGGCTACACCTTC

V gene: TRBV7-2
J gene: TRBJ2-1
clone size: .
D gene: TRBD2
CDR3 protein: CASSLAGGDSTEQFF
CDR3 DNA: TGTGCCAGCAGCTTAGCGGGAGGGGATAGTACAGAGCAGTTCTTC

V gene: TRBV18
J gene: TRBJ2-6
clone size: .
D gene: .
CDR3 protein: CASSPMTQGPPTHSGANVLTF
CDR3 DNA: TGTGCCAGCTCACCAATGACGCAGGGCCCTCCAACCCACTCTGGGGCCAACGTCCTGACTTTC

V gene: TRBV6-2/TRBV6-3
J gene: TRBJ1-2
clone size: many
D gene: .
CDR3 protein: CASSKTVYGYTF
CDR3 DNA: TGTGCCAGCAGTAAGACGGTCTATGGCTACACCTTC

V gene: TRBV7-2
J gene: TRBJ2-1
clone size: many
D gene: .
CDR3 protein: CASSLGTLSYNEQFF
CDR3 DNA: TGTGCCAGCAGCTTAGGAACTCTCTCCTACAATGAGCAGTTCTTC

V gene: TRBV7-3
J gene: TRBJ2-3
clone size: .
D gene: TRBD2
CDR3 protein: CASSLRRSGTSGGNTQYF
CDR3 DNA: TGTGCCAGCAGCTTAAGGCGATCTGGGACTAGCGGGGGGAATACGCAGTATTTT

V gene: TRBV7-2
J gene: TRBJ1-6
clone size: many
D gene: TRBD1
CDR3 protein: CASSFTGVSYNSPLHF
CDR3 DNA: TGTGCCAGCAGCTTTACAGGGGTCTCCTATAATTCACCCCTCCACTTT

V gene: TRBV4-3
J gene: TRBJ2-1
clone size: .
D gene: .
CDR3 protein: CASSQLIPPNEQFF
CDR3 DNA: TGCGCCAGCAGCCAACTGATCCCTCCCAATGAGCAGTTCTTC